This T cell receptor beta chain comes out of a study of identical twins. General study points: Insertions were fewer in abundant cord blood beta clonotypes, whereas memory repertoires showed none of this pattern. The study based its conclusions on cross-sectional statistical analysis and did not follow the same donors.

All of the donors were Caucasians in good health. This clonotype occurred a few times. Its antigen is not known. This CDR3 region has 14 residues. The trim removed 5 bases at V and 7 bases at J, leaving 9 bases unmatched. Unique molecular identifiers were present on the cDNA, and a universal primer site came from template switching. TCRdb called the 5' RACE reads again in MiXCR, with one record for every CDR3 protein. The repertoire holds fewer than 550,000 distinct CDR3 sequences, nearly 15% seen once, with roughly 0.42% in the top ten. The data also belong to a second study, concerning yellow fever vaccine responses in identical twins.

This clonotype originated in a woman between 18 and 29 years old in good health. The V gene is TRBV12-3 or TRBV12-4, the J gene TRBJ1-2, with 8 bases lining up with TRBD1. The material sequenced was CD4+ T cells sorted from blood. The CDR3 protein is CASSIQGAQGGYTF. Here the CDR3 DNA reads TGTGCCAGCAGTATCCAGGGGGCGCAGGGTGGCTACACCTTC.